Below are 9 T cell receptor beta chains sequenced from a single sample in a study of blood T cells in healthy people across ages. Primed by a sample-barcoded 5' primer and a J-beta primer mix, a second PCR proceeded for 7 to 11 cycles. One entry per CDR3 protein, called by TCRdb with MiXCR from the 5' RACE reads. The sample contains roughly 900,000 distinct CDR3 sequences, 40% to 60% of which appear only once. The sample taken for sequencing was blood. The receptor set was obtained from a man aged 30 to 39 in good health.

The gene calls are TRBV28 and TRBJ2-7; D is undetermined. Germline CDR1 reads MDHEN; CDR2 reads SYDVKM. The length of the CDR3 is 13 residues. V was cut by 9 bases and J by 1 base, with 13 bases left in between. CDR3 in amino acids: CASNYAGSYEQYF. The CDR3, as DNA: TGTGCCAGTAATTACGCAGGATCCTACGAGCAGTACTTC.

The chain is built from TRBV4-1 and TRBJ2-1; 16 bases match TRBD2. Germline loops: CDR1 MGHRA, CDR2 YSYEKL. This CDR3 is 16 amino acids long. With V trimmed by 1 base and J by 7 bases, 1 base remained unmatched. CDR3 nucleotides: TGCGCCAGCAGCCAAGCGGGACTAGCGGGGGGGAATGAGCAGTTCTTC. Translating it yields CASSQAGLAGGNEQFF.

The chain employs TRBV6-2 or TRBV6-3 and TRBJ2-5, with 11 bases matching TRBD2. The end of the DNA fits TRBJ2-7 better, so the J call may be wrong. CDR1 is MNHEY, CDR2 SVGEGT, per germline. This CDR3 region has 15 residues. DNA of the CDR3: TGTGCCAGTCGGGGGCTAGCGGGGGGTATCGGCGAGCAGTACTTC. Its protein product is CASRGLAGGIGEQYF.

V usage is TRBV11-2 and J usage is TRBJ2-5, with TRBD2 identical over 12 bases. The V and J ends lost 3 bases and 11 bases, in that order; junction bases with no gene match: 22. CDR3 length: 19 residues. Looked up from germline, CDR1 is SGHAT and CDR2 is FQNNGV. The DNA for the CDR3 is TGTGCCAGCAGCTTTGGGACTAGCGGGCCCCGGTTCTCCTACAATGAGCAGTACTTC. It codes for CASSFGTSGPRFSYNEQYF. The full variable domain, completed using reference TRBV11-2 and TRBJ2-5, is EAGVAQSPRYKIIEKRQSVAFWCNPISGHATLYWYQQILGQGPKLLIQFQNNGVVDDSQLPKDRFSAERLKGVDSTLKIQPAKLEDSAVYLCASSFGTSGPRFSYNEQYFGPGTRLLVL.

This clonotype has more than one count but fewer than ten. V gene TRBV28 combines with J gene TRBJ2-1; D call uncertain. Trimming stripped 7 bases from V and 4 bases from J, with 5 bases between. The CDR3 runs 11 residues. Germline assignment: CDR1 MDHEN and CDR2 SYDVKM. Here the CDR3 reads CASKGYNEQFF. CDR3 nucleotides: TGTGCCAGCAAAGGGTACAATGAGCAGTTCTTC. The whole variable domain, remainder taken from reference TRBV28 and TRBJ2-1, is DVKVTQSSRYLVKRTGEKVFLECVQDMDHENMFWYRQDPGLGLRLIYFSYDVKMKEKGDIPEGYSVSREKKERFSLILESASTNQTSMYLCASKGYNEQFFGPGTRLTVL.

Only a few counts were recorded for this clonotype. This sequence joins TRBV20-1 and TRBJ2-7; D is ambiguous. There are 12 residues in the CDR3. V was trimmed by 0 bases and J by 2 bases, leaving 5 bases between them. The germline V gene has CDR1 DFQATT and CDR2 SNEGSKA (reference sequence). The chain's CDR3 is CSARDDTYEQYF. CDR3 bases: TGCAGTGCTAGAGACGACACCTACGAGCAGTACTTC.

There are a few counts of this clonotype. V gene TRBV20-1 combines with J gene TRBJ2-7; 7 bases match TRBD1. Unmatched junction bases numbered 11, after V lost 3 bases and J lost 3 bases. CDR3 length equals 15 residues. Germline V gene data show CDR1 as DFQATT and CDR2 as SNEGSKA (reference sequence). CDR3 bases: TGCAGTGCTAGGTCTCCGGGACAGTGGAACTACGAGCAGTACTTC. It is translated as CSARSPGQWNYEQYF.

This chain connects TRBV13 to TRBJ2-4; D tentatively fits TRBD1 or TRBD2 (6 bases each). Germline V gene lookup returns CDR1 PRHDT and CDR2 FYEKMQ (reference sequence). Trimming took off 2 bases at V and 0 bases at J, with 14 bases between the two ends. The CDR3 runs 17 residues. This chain's CDR3 is CASSLKGGRGAKNIQYF. The CDR3, as DNA: TGTGCCAGCAGCTTAAAGGGGGGAAGGGGAGCCAAAAACATTCAGTACTTC.

This chain connects TRBV21-1 to TRBJ2-3; the table's D call TRBD1 went unverified against the DNA. TRBV21-1 is a documented pseudogene. This CDR3 comprises 16 residues. CDR3 nucleotide sequence: TGTGCCAACAGCCAAACCCGGGACCTCAGCACAGATACGCAGTATTTT. Protein sequence: CANSQTRDLSTDTQYF.